The 13 T cell receptor beta chains given below trace back to one sample, sequenced in a study of T cell changes during pregnancy in multiple sclerosis. Only in-frame clones appear in the TCRdb table, and some are missing; sequencing was by immunoSEQ multiplex PCR. The sample includes about 57,000 clones, just over 90% of them seen just once. The sample in question was CD4+ T cells from peripheral blood mononuclear cells, obtained before pregnancy. The receptors here all came from a female donor with multiple sclerosis, enrolled in a pregnancy study.

This sequence joins TRBV5-6 and TRBJ2-7; 7 bases align to TRBD1. The CDR3 loop spans 15 amino acids. The trim removed 5 bases at V and 2 bases at J, leaving 10 bases unmatched. Germline V gene data show CDR1 as SGHDT and CDR2 as YYEEEE. The chain's CDR3 is CASSRPTGSPYEQYF. For the CDR3, the DNA is TGTGCCAGCAGTCGGCCGACAGGGAGCCCCTACGAGCAGTACTTC.

The V and J genes are TRBV2 and TRBJ2-1; 13 positions agree with TRBD2. The V gene's germline CDR1 is SNHLY and CDR2 FYNNEI. The CDR3 contains 14 residues. V dropped 7 bases and J dropped 10; count of bases not matched to a gene: 7. The CDR3 nucleotides are TGTGCCAGCATGTCGGGACTAGCGGGGACCGAGCAGTTCTTC. It specifies CASMSGLAGTEQFF.

This chain's CDR3 is CASSLSLLAPYNEQFF. CDR3 sequence (DNA): TGTGCCAGCAGTTTATCTCTGCTAGCACCGTACAATGAGCAGTTCTTC. This chain connects TRBV27 to TRBJ2-1; TRBD2 might be the D (5 bases). CDR1 and CDR2 (germline): MNHEY, SMNVEV (reference sequence). There are 16 residues in the CDR3. V lost 0 bases, J lost 4 bases, and 13 bases lay in between.

The chain carries TRBV10-1 and TRBJ1-5, with TRBD1 matching 7 bases. The trim removed 2 bases at V and 0 bases at J, leaving 4 bases unmatched. The CDR3 runs to 16 residues. Germline values: CDR1 WNHNN, CDR2 SYGVQD (reference sequence). CDR3 bases: TGCGCCAGCAGTGAGGGGACAGAGTATAGCAATCAGCCCCAGCATTTT. Its protein is CASSEGTEYSNQPQHF.

This clone was recorded once. This chain links TRBV27 with TRBJ1-6; weak D call: TRBD1 (6 bases). Deletions cut 5 bases from V and 8 bases from J, with 16 bases between. The CDR3 sequence is 15 residues long. CDR1 and CDR2 (germline): MNHEY, SMNVEV (reference sequence). The DNA of the CDR3 is TGTGCCAGCAGTCCTCGGACAGCGGGGGATTCACCCCTCCACTTT. It encodes CASSPRTAGDSPLHF.

V usage is TRBV4-1 and J usage is TRBJ2-1, with D perhaps TRBD2 (6 bases). V was pared by 0 bases and J by 4 bases, with 10 bases between. The CDR3 loop spans 15 amino acids. Per the germline V gene, CDR1 is MGHRA and CDR2 is YSYEKL. CDR3 loop: CASSQDPREYNEQFF. Written as DNA, the CDR3 is TGCGCCAGCAGCCAAGATCCCCGGGAGTACAATGAGCAGTTCTTC.

The gene calls are TRBV5-1 and TRBJ2-1; 14 bases fit TRBD2. CDR1 is SGHRS and CDR2 is YFSETQ in the germline V gene. The CDR3 is 16 amino acids. J was trimmed by 6 bases and V by 4 bases; bases with no gene match: 6. The CDR3 loop reads CASSTGTSGSTNEQFF. In DNA, the CDR3 is TGCGCCAGCAGCACTGGGACTAGCGGGAGTACCAATGAGCAGTTCTTC.

This clone has more than one count but fewer than ten. The V and J genes are TRBV7-3 and TRBJ1-2; D unclear. Germline values: CDR1 SGHTA, CDR2 FQGTGA. The CDR3 consists of 13 residues. V was clipped by 5 bases and J by 5 bases, with 12 bases between them. Here the CDR3 reads CASSPNGVYGYTF. As DNA, the CDR3 is TGTGCCAGCAGCCCTAACGGGGTTTATGGCTACACCTTC.

Only a few counts were recorded for this clone. The genes are TRBV5-1 and TRBJ2-1; weak D call: TRBD1 (5 bases). Trimming pared 3 bases from V and 9 bases from J, leaving 16 bases between. This CDR3 has 14 amino acids. In germline, CDR1 is SGHRS, CDR2 YFSETQ. This chain's CDR3 is CASSSVTGYGEQFF. CDR3 DNA sequence: TGCGCCAGCAGCTCCGTTACAGGATACGGTGAGCAGTTCTTC.

In its sample, this clone was seen once. The chain couples TRBV7-9 to TRBJ2-3; 12 nucleotides line up with TRBD2. The CDR3 is 17 amino acids. Germline CDR1 SEHNR, CDR2 FQNEAQ (reference sequence). V trimming: 2 bases; J trimming: 1 base; junction bases outside the gene matches: 4. CDR3 in amino acids: CASSLLAGGLGTDTQYF. CDR3 DNA sequence: TGTGCCAGCAGCTTACTAGCGGGAGGGCTGGGCACAGATACGCAGTATTTT.

The V call is TRBV5-4, the J call TRBJ2-3, with TRBD1 as a possible D gene (7 bases). CDR3 size: 17 residues. From germline, CDR1 is SGHNT and CDR2 YYREEE (reference sequence). V gave up 0 bases and J gave up 6 bases, with 20 bases separating them. CDR3 region: CASSLAGAGGTSDTQYF. CDR3 DNA: TGTGCCAGCAGCTTGGCCGGGGCAGGGGGGACTTCGGATACGCAGTATTTT.

The chain has TRBV10-1 and TRBJ2-5; 10 bases fit TRBD2. Trimming took 6 bases from V and 4 from J; bases not matched to a gene: 5. This CDR3 is built from 14 residues. The germline gives CDR1 WNHNN, CDR2 SYGVQD (reference sequence). CDR3 amino acids: CASSGSGRRETQYF. For the CDR3, the DNA is TGCGCCAGCAGCGGTAGCGGGAGGCGAGAGACCCAGTACTTC.

The chain recombines TRBV5-4 with TRBJ2-1; 8 nucleotides align to TRBD2. V gave up 4 bases and J gave up 5 bases; unmatched junction bases: 8. Germline lookup yields CDR1 SGHNT and CDR2 YYREEE (reference sequence). This CDR3 is 15 amino acids long. CDR3: CASSPRGSGDNEQFF. The CDR3 DNA follows: TGTGCCAGCAGCCCCCGGGGTAGCGGGGACAATGAGCAGTTCTTC.